Listed here is a single T cell receptor (beta chain). This specimen comes from a study of shared clonotypes between healthy human individuals. CCR7-negative CD45RA+ TemRA cells were pooled with CD45RO+ cells for CD8 memory. Each replicate PCR on the sorted subsets used 200 to 250 ng DNA (approximately 33,000 T cell genomes). The data were produced by immunoSEQ multiplex PCR, yet TCRdb's version contains in-frame clones alone and is incomplete. The repertoire holds over 95,000 clones, 55% to 70% seen once, with 24% in the top ten. Sequences were obtained from memory CD8+ T cells sorted from blood. As for subset: CD45RO+ cells pooled with CCR7-negative TemRA cells. The sequence was collected from a woman aged 25 to 39 in good health.

The chain's CDR3 is CASSVYSGGSFNEQFF. The CDR3 DNA reads as TGTGCCAGCAGCGTATATTCAGGGGGCAGTTTCAATGAGCAGTTCTTC. The chain recombines TRBV9 with TRBJ2-1; 8 bases are shared with TRBD1. V shed 1 base and J 6 bases; nucleotides not matched to a gene: 9. CDR1 is SGDLS and CDR2 is YYNGEE in the germline V gene. The CDR3 is made up of 16 amino acids.